The 23 T cell receptor beta chains given below trace back to one sample, sequenced in a study of OX40 agonist ivuxolimab in advanced cancers. Libraries were prepared by immunoSEQ multiplex PCR; TCRdb keeps only in-frame clonotypes and omits some of them. Among around 50,000 clones listed, around 91% were seen once. The source material was CD4+ or CD8+ T cells sorted from blood, sampled in a trial of the OX40 agonist ivuxolimab. These receptors were obtained from an adult with an advanced solid tumor such as melanoma, head and neck, liver or kidney cancer.

This clone was detected once. This chain connects TRBV18 to TRBJ2-7; 9 positions match TRBD1. V trimming: 3 bases; J trimming: 3 bases; junction bases outside the gene matches: 3. From germline, CDR1 is KGHSH and CDR2 LQKENI. This CDR3 contains 14 residues. Here the CDR3 reads CASSPGTGHYEQYF. The DNA for the CDR3 is TGTGCCAGCTCACCCGGGACAGGGCACTACGAGCAGTACTTC.

The chain has TRBV10-3 and TRBJ2-5; 11 positions match TRBD1. Germline trimming cut 4 bases from V and 5 bases from J; bases unmatched to any gene: 9. Germline loops: CDR1 ENHRY, CDR2 SYGVKD. The CDR3 length is 16 residues. The CDR3: CAISATGTGGQETQYF. The DNA for the CDR3 is TGTGCCATCAGTGCAACCGGGACAGGGGGACAGGAGACCCAGTACTTC.

The rearrangement joins TRBV28 to TRBJ2-5; unclear D gene. V was shortened by 3 bases and J by 2 bases, with 16 bases between the two germline ends. Germline loops: CDR1 MDHEN, CDR2 SYDVKM. The CDR3 runs to 16 residues. For the CDR3, the DNA is TGTGCCAGCAGTTTCATTCTGGCTACCTCACAAGAGACCCAGTACTTC. Its translation is CASSFILATSQETQYF. Full variable domain (rest looked up from reference TRBV28 and TRBJ2-5): DVKVTQSSRYLVKRTGEKVFLECVQDMDHENMFWYRQDPGLGLRLIYFSYDVKMKEKGDIPEGYSVSREKKERFSLILESASTNQTSMYLCASSFILATSQETQYFGPGTRLLVL.

The chain joins TRBV4-2 to TRBJ1-4; D might be TRBD1 (5 bases). V lost 1 base to trimming and J lost 0 bases, with 9 bases between them. Germline values: CDR1 LGHNA, CDR2 YNFKEQ. This CDR3 has 16 amino acids. In DNA form, the CDR3 reads TGTGCCAGCAGCCAAGGCAGGGTCTCAACTAATGAAAAACTGTTTTTT. It yields the protein CASSQGRVSTNEKLFF.

This clone came up a few times. V is TRBV15 and J is TRBJ1-5; possible D gene TRBD1, 6 bases. Germline values: CDR1 LNHNV, CDR2 YYDKDF (reference sequence). This CDR3 is built from 15 residues. V shed 0 bases and J shed 3 bases, with 9 bases lying between them. The CDR3 is CATSRDGQFNQPQHF. DNA for the CDR3: TGTGCCACCAGCAGAGATGGACAGTTCAATCAGCCCCAGCATTTT.

The V call is TRBV9, the J call TRBJ1-3; D ambiguous. V was shortened by 0 bases and J by 8 bases, with 9 bases between the two germline ends. The length of the CDR3 is 13 residues. CDR1 and CDR2 (germline): SGDLS, YYNGEE. The DNA for the CDR3 is TGTGCCAGCAGCGTAGATATGGTGGACACCATATATTTT. It translates to CASSVDMVDTIYF.

The chain carries TRBV11-3 and TRBJ1-1; 7 nucleotides agree with TRBD1. With 5 bases clipped from V and 4 bases from J, the junction kept 4 bases outside the gene matches. Germline V gene sequence: CDR1 SGHNT, CDR2 YENEEA. The CDR3 contains 13 residues. The CDR3 protein is CASSLYRGTEAFF. CDR3 DNA sequence: TGTGCCAGCAGCCTATACAGGGGCACTGAAGCTTTCTTT.

On this clone: The sample has other DNA sequences that encode this CDR3 too. The chain links TRBV6-5 to TRBJ2-6; TRBD1 agrees at 7 bases. The J segment lost 1 base and the V segment lost 5 bases, leaving 2 bases of the junction unmatched. The CDR3 extends over 15 amino acids. Per the germline V gene, CDR1 is MNHEY and CDR2 is SVGAGI. CDR3 nucleotides: TGTGCCAGCAGTCTGACAGGGTCTGGGGCCAACGTCCTGACTTTC. Encoded protein: CASSLTGSGANVLTF.

J is TRBJ1-3 and V is TRBV14, with D unclear. The V gene lost 3 bases and the J gene lost 5 bases, with 8 bases spanning the gap. Germline CDR1 SGHDN, CDR2 FVKESK. The CDR3 sequence is 13 residues long. The chain's CDR3 is CASSQGFRNTIYF. In DNA, the CDR3 is TGTGCCAGCAGCCAGGGTTTCAGAAACACCATATATTTT.

The chain carries TRBV30 and TRBJ1-4, with D maybe TRBD1 (5 bases). CDR1 is GTSNPN, CDR2 SVGIG, per germline (reference sequence). There are 13 residues in the CDR3. V was trimmed by 5 bases and J by 4 bases, leaving 11 bases between them. The CDR3, as DNA: TGTGCCTGGGCCCGGGACCTTAATGAAAAACTGTTTTTT. It yields the protein CAWARDLNEKLFF.

The genes are TRBV18 and TRBJ2-1; D gene ambiguous. Per the germline V gene, CDR1 is KGHSH and CDR2 is LQKENI. V lost 0 bases, J lost 6 bases, and 3 bases lay in between. This CDR3 is 12 amino acids long. CDR3 sequence (DNA): TGTGCCAGCTCACCACCCCGCAATGAGCAGTTCTTC. Its protein is CASSPPRNEQFF.

This chain uses TRBV19 with TRBJ1-2; D perhaps matches TRBD1 (5 bases). Germline loops: CDR1 LNHDA, CDR2 SQIVND (reference sequence). The CDR3 totals 12 residues. V lost 7 bases to trimming and J lost 4 bases, with 10 bases between them. CDR3 coding DNA: TGTGCCAGTAAACAGGCGTTCTATGGCTACACCTTC. Encoded protein: CASKQAFYGYTF.

This clone was recorded a few times. The chain recombines TRBV4-2 with TRBJ2-2; D is unresolved. Trimming took 0 bases from V and 4 from J, leaving 9 bases between them. CDR3 length: 15 residues. CDR1 and CDR2 from the germline V gene are LGHNA and YNFKEQ. The CDR3 loop is CASSQDLLGTGELFF. The CDR3 nucleotides are TGTGCCAGCAGCCAAGATCTACTCGGCACCGGGGAGCTGTTTTTT.

This chain links TRBV30 with TRBJ1-3, with D tentatively TRBD1 (5 bases). V lost 1 base and J lost 4, with 8 bases in between. The CDR3 has 13 residues. CDR1 and CDR2 (germline): GTSNPN, SVGIG (reference sequence). CDR3 bases: TGTGCCTGGAGTGGGGGCCACGGAAACACCATATATTTT. Translated, it gives CAWSGGHGNTIYF.

The chain combines TRBV4-1 with TRBJ2-2; 10 bases map to TRBD2. CDR3 length: 15 amino acids. Germline CDR1 and CDR2: MGHRA and YSYEKL. With V trimmed by 6 bases and J by 5 bases, 6 bases remained unmatched. The DNA for the CDR3 is TGCGCCAGCAGGACCACTAGCGGGATAACCGGGGAGCTGTTTTTT. It codes for CASRTTSGITGELFF.

The chain combines TRBV6-5 with TRBJ1-1; possibly TRBD1 for D (6 bases). V dropped 5 bases and J dropped 4 bases, with 14 bases sitting between them. The CDR3 length is 14 residues. Germline V CDR1 and CDR2: MNHEY, SVGAGI. The CDR3, as DNA: TGTGCCAGCAGTCTCAGGGGCGGAAGCACTGAAGCTTTCTTT. Translated: CASSLRGGSTEAFF.

J is TRBJ2-3 and V is TRBV7-2; 8 positions match TRBD2. Trimming at V came to 1 base and at J to 3 bases, leaving 9 bases not matched to a gene. The CDR3 has 17 residues. Germline values: CDR1 SGHTA, CDR2 FQGNSA. CDR3 DNA: TGTGCCAGCAGCTTAGTAGCCGGGGGGGGCCGGACAGATACGCAGTATTTT. Protein sequence: CASSLVAGGGRTDTQYF.

This chain connects TRBV7-2 to TRBJ2-1, with 7 positions matching TRBD1. V was pared by 5 bases and J by 10 bases, with 5 bases of the junction left unmatched. This CDR3 contains 12 residues. Germline V gives CDR1 SGHTA, CDR2 FQGNSA. CDR3 loop: CASSRDRVEQFF. The CDR3 DNA sequence: TGTGCCAGCAGCCGCGACAGGGTCGAGCAGTTCTTC.

The rearrangement links TRBV5-8 to TRBJ2-1; 14 positions agree with TRBD2. The J segment lost 1 base and the V segment lost 4 bases, leaving 7 bases of the junction unmatched. The germline gives CDR1 SGHTS, CDR2 YDEGEE. The CDR3 totals 18 residues. The CDR3 region has the DNA TGTGCCAGCAGCGGGACTAGCGGGAGTTTGAGGTCCTACAATGAGCAGTTCTTC. It specifies CASSGTSGSLRSYNEQFF.

This chain connects TRBV2 to TRBJ2-3; D remains unclear. The V gene lost 8 bases and the J gene lost 2 bases, with 11 bases spanning the gap. The CDR3 has 13 amino acids. Germline CDR1 is SNHLY and CDR2 is FYNNEI. The CDR3 sequence is CASSVSFTDTQYF. The CDR3 DNA sequence: TGTGCCAGCTCTGTCTCCTTCACAGATACGCAGTATTTT.

This rearrangement joins TRBV28 to TRBJ2-5; 7 bases are a match to TRBD2. Trimming removed 6 bases from V and 3 bases from J; junction bases left unmatched: 10. Germline V gene lookup returns CDR1 MDHEN and CDR2 SYDVKM. The CDR3 runs 15 residues. The CDR3 here is CASSGGGEGKETQYF. CDR3 DNA: TGTGCCAGCAGCGGGGGTGGGGAGGGGAAAGAGACCCAGTACTTC.

The rearrangement links TRBV2 to TRBJ2-3; TRBD1 is a possible D gene (5 bases). CDR1 SNHLY and CDR2 FYNNEI come from the germline V gene. The ends were cut back, 1 base at V and 3 bases at J, with 14 bases in the middle. CDR3 length: 16 amino acids. As DNA, the CDR3 is TGTGCCAGCAGTGAAGGGCACAGGAGTGGGACAGATACGCAGTATTTT. It yields the protein CASSEGHRSGTDTQYF. Looking up the rest from reference TRBV2 and TRBJ2-3 gives the full variable domain: EPEVTQTPSHQVTQMGQEVILRCVPISNHLYFYWYRQILGQKVEFLVSFYNNEISEKSEIFDDQFSVERPDGSNFTLKIRSTKLEDSAMYFCASSEGHRSGTDTQYFGPGTRLTVL.

This sequence joins TRBV19 and TRBJ2-7; tentative D call: TRBD1 (6 bases). CDR1 and CDR2 (germline): LNHDA, SQIVND (reference sequence). The V and J ends lost 3 bases and 3 bases respectively, with 9 bases between them. The CDR3 has 13 residues. In DNA, the CDR3 is TGTGCCAGTAGTATTAACAGGGACTACGAGCAGTACTTC. It translates to CASSINRDYEQYF.